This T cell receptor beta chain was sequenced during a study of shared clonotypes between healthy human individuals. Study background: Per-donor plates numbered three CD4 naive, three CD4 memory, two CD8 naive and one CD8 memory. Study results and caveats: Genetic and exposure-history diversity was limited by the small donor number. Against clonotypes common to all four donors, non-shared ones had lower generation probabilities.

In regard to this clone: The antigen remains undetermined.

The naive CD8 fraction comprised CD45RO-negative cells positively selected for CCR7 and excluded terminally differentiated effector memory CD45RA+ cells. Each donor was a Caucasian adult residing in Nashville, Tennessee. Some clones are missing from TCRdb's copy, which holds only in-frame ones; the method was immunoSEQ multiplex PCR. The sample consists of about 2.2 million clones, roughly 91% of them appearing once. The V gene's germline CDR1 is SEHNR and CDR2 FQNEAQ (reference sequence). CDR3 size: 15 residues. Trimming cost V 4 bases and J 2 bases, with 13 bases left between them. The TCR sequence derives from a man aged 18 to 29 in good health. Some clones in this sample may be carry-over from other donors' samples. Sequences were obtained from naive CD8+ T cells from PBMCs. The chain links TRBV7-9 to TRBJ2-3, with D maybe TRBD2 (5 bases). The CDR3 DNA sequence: TGTGCCAGCAGCTCACCGGGATCCGACACAGATACGCAGTATTTT. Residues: CASSSPGSDTDTQYF. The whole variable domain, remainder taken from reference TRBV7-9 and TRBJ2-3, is DTGVSQNPRHKITKRGQNVTFRCDPISEHNRLYWYRQTLGQGPEFLTYFQNEAQLEKSRLLSDRFSAERPKGSFSTLEIQRTEQGDSAMYLCASSSPGSDTDTQYFGPGTRLTVL.